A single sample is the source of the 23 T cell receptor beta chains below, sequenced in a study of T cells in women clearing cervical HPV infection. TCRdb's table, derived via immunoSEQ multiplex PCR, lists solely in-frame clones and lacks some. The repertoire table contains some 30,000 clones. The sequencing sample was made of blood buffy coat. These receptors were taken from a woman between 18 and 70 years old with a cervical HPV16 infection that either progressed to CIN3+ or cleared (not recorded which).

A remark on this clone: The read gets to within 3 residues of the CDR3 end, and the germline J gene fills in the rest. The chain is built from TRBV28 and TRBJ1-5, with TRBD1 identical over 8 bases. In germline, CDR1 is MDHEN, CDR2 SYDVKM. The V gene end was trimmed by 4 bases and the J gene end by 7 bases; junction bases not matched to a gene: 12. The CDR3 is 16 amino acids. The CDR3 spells CASSSPSGGAGQPQHF. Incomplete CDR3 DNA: TGTGCCAGCAGTTCCCCCTCAGGGGGCGCAGGGCAGCCC.

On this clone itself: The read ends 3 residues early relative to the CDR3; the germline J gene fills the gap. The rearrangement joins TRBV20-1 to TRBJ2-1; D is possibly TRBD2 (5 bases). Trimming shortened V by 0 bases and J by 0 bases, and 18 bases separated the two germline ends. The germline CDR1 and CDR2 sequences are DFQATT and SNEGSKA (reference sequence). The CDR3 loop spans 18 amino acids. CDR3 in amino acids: CSARDSASGISSYNEQFF. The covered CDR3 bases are TGCAGTGCTAGAGATTCCGCCAGCGGAATTAGCTCCTACAATGAG.

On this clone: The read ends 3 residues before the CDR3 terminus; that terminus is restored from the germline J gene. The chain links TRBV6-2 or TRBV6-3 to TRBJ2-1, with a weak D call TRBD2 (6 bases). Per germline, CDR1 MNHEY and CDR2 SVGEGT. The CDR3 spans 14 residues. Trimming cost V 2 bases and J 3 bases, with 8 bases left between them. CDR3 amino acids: CASSYGSGYNEQFF. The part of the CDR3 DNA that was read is TGTGCCAGCAGTTACGGTAGCGGCTACAATGAG.

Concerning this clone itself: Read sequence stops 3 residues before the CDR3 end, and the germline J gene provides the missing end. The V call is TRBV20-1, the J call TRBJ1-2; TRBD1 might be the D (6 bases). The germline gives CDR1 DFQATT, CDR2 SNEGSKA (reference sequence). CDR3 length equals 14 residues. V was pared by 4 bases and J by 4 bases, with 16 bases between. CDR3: CSATPTGTPYGYTF. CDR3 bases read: TGCAGTGCTACCCCTACCGGGACACCCTATGGC.

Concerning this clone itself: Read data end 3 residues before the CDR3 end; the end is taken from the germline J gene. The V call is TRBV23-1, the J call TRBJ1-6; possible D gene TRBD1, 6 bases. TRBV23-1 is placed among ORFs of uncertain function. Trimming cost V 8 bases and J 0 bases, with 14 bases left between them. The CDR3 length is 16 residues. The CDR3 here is CASLCTGSSYNSPLHF. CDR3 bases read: TGCGCCAGCTTATGCACAGGGAGCTCCTATAATTCACCC.

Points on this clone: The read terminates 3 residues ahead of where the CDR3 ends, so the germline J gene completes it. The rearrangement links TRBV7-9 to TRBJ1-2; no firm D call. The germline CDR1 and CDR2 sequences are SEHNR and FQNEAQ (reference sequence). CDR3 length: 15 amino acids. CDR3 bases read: TGTGCCAGCAGCTCCATAGCGGACCCTTACAATGAC. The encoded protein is CASSSIADPYND. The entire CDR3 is CASSSIADPYNDYTF.

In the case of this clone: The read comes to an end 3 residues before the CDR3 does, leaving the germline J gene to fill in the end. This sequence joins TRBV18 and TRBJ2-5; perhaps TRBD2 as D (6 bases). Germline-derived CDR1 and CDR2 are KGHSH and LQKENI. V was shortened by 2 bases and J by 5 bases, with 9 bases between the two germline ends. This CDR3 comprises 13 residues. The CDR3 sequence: CASSPTAGETQYF. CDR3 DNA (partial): TGTGCCAGCTCACCAACGGCGGGGGAGACC.

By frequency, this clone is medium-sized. This CDR3 reads CASSFNMGHQETQYF. Incomplete CDR3 DNA: TGTGCCAGCAGCTTTAATATGGGACATCAAGAGACC. The chain is built from TRBV7-9 and TRBJ2-5, with D perhaps TRBD1 (6 bases). The read terminates 3 residues before the CDR3 end, so the remaining end is supplied by the germline J gene. CDR1 SEHNR and CDR2 FQNEAQ come from the germline V gene (reference sequence). The V end lost 3 bases, the J end lost 2 bases, and 13 bases lay between the germline ends. The CDR3 is made up of 15 amino acids.

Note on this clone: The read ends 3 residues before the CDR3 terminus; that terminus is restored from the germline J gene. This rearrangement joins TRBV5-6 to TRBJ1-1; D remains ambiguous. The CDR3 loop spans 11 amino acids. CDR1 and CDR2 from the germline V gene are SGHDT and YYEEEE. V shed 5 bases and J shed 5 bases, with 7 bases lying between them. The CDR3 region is CASSSQTEAFF. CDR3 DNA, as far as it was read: TGTGCCAGCAGTTCTCAGACTGAA.

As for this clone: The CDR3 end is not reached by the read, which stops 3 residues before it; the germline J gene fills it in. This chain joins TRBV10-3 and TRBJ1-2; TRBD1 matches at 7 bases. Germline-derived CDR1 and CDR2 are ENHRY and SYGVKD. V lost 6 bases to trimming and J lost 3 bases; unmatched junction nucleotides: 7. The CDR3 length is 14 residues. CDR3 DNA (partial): TGTGCCATCAGCGTACAGGGGAGGGACTATGGC. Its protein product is CAISVQGRDYG. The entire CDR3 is CAISVQGRDYGYTF.

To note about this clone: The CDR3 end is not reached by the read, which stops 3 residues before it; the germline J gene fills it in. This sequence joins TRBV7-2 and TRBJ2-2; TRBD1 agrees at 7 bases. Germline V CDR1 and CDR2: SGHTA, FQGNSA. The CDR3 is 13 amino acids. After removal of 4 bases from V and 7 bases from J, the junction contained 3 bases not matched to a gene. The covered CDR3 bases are TGTGCCAGCAGCTCTGGGACAGACGGGGAG. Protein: CASSSGTDGE. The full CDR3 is CASSSGTDGELFF.

CDR3 region: CASSAQNGYTF. The covered CDR3 bases are TGTGCCAGCAGCGCCCAGAATGGC. The J gene is TRBJ1-2, the V gene TRBV5-6; D is unclear. Sequencing ends 3 residues short of the CDR3 end; the germline J gene provides the rest. Germline CDR1 reads SGHDT; CDR2 reads YYEEEE. V shed 4 bases and J shed 6 bases, with 7 bases lying between them. This CDR3 has 11 residues. Supplemented by reference TRBV5-6 and TRBJ1-2, the full variable domain reads DAGVTQSPTHLIKTRGQQVTLRCSPKSGHDTVSWYQQALGQGPQFIFQYYEEEERQRGNFPDRFSGHQFPNYSSELNVNALLLGDSALYLCASSAQNGYTFGSGTRLTVV.

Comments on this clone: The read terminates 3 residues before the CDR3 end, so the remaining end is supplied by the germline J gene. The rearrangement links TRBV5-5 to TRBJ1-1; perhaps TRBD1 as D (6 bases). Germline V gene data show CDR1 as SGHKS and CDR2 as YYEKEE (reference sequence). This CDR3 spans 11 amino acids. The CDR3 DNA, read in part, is TGTGCCAGCAGCTTGGCCAGGGGA. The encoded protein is CASSLARG. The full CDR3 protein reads CASSLARGAFF.

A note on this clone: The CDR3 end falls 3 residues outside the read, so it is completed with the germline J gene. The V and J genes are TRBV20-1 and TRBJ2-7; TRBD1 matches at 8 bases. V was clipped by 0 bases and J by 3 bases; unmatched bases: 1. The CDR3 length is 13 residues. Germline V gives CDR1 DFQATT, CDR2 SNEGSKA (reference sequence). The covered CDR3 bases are TGCAGTGCTAGAGAGGACAGGGACTACGAG. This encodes CSAREDRDYE. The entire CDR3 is CSAREDRDYEQYF.

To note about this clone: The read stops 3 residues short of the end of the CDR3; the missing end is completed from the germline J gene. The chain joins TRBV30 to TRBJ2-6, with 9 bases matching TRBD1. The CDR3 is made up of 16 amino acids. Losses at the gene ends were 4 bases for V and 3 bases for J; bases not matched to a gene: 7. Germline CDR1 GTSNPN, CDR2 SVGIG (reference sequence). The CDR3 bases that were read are TGTGCCTGGACCCGCGGACAGGGGTTTGGGGCCAACGTC. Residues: CAWTRGQGFGANV. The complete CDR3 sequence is CAWTRGQGFGANVLTF.

Partial CDR3 DNA: TGTGCCATCAGTGGTCAATTGGGTCTAGGAAACAATGAC. As protein: CAISGQLGLGNND. The whole CDR3 sequence reads CAISGQLGLGNNDYTF. This rearrangement joins TRBV10-3 to TRBJ1-2; D not certain. The read terminates 3 residues ahead of where the CDR3 ends, so the germline J gene completes it. CDR3 length: 16 amino acids. Germline V gene data show CDR1 as ENHRY and CDR2 as SYGVKD.

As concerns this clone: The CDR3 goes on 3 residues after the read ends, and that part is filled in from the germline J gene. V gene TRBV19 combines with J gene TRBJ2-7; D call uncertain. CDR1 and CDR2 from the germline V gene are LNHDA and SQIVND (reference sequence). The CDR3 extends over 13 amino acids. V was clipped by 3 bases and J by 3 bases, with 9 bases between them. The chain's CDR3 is CASSMSVGYEQYF. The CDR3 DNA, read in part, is TGTGCCAGTAGTATGTCTGTCGGCTACGAG.

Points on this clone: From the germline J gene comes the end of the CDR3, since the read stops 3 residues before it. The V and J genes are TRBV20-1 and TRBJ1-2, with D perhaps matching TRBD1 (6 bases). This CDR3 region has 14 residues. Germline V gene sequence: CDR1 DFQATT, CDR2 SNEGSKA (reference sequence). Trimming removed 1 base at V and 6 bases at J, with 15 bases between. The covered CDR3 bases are TGCAGTGCTAGAGTTCTGGGGGCGATGGATGGC. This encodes CSARVLGAMDG. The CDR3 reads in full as CSARVLGAMDGYTF.

The chain's CDR3 is CASSLGPGYNSPLHF. The sequenced part of the CDR3 DNA is TGTGCCAGCAGCTTGGGGCCGGGCTATAATTCACCC. The rearrangement links TRBV5-6 to TRBJ1-6, with unresolved D. Read sequence stops 3 residues before the CDR3 end, and the germline J gene provides the missing end. Germline V lookup: CDR1 SGHDT, CDR2 YYEEEE. Deletions cut 0 bases from V and 3 bases from J, with 7 bases between. This CDR3 is built from 15 residues.

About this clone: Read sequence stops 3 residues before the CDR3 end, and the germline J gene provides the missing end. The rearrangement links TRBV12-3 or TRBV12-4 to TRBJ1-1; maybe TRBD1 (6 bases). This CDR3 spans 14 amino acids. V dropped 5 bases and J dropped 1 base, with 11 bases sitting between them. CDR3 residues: CASSPGHSNTEAFF. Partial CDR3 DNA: TGTGCCAGCAGTCCGGGACACTCGAACACTGAA.

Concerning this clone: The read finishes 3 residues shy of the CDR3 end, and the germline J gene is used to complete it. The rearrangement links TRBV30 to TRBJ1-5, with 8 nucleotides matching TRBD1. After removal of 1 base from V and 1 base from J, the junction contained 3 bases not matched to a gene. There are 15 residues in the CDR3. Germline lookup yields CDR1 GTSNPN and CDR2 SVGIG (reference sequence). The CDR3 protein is CAWSGQGLSNQPQHF. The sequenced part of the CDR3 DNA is TGTGCCTGGAGTGGACAGGGGTTAAGCAATCAGCCC. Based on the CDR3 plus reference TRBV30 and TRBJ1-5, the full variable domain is SQTIHQWPATLVQPVGSPLSLECTVEGTSNPNLYWYRQAAGRGLQLLFYSVGIGQISSEVPQNLSASRPQDRQFILSSKKLLLSDSGFYLCAWSGQGLSNQPQHFGDGTRLSIL.

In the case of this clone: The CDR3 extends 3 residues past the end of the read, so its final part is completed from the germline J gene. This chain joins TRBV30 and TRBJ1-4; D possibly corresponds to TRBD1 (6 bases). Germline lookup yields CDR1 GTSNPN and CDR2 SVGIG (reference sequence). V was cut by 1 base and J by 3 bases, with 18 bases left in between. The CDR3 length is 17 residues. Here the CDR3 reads CAWSGVQGRTANEKLFF. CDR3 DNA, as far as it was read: TGTGCCTGGAGTGGTGTACAGGGACGAACTGCTAATGAAAAA.

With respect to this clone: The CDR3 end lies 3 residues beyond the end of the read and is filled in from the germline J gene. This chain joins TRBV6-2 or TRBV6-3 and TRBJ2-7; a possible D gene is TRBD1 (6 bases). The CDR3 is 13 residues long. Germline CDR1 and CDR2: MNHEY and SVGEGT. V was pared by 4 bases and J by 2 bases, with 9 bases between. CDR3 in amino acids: CASSSTGTYEQYF. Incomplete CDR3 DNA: TGTGCCAGCAGTTCTACAGGGACCTACGAG.